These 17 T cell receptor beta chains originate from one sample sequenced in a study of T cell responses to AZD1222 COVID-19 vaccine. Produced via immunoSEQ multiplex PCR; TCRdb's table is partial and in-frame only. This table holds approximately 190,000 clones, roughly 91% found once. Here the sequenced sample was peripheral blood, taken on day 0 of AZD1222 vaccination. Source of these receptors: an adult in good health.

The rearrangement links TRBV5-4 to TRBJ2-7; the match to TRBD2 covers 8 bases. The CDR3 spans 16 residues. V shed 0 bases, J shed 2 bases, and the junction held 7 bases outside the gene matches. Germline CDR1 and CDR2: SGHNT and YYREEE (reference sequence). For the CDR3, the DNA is TGTGCCAGCAGCTTGGAGGCGGGGGGACCAGCCTACGAGCAGTACTTC. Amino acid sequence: CASSLEAGGPAYEQYF.

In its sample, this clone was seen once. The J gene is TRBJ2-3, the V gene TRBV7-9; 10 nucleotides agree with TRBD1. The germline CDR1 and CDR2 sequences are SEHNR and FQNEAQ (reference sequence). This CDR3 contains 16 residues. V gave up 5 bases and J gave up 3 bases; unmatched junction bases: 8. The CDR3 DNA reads TGTGCCAGCAGCCCGACCGGGACAGGGGAAACAGATACGCAGTATTTT. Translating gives CASSPTGTGETDTQYF.

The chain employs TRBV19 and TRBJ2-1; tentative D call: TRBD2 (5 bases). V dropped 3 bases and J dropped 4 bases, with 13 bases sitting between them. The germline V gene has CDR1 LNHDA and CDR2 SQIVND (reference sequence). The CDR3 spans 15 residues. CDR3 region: CASSIMSGPYNEQFF. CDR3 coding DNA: TGTGCCAGTAGTATTATGAGCGGTCCTTACAATGAGCAGTTCTTC.

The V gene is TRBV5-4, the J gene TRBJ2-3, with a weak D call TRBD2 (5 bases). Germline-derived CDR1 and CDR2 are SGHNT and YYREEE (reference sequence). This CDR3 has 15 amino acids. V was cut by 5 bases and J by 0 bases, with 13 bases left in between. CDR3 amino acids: CASRNQRSSTDTQYF. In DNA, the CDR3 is TGTGCCAGCAGAAACCAGCGGTCTAGCACAGATACGCAGTATTTT.

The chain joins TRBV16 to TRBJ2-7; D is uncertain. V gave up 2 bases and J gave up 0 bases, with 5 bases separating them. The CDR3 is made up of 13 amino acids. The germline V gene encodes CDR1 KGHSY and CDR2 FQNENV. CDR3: CASSQGISYEQYF. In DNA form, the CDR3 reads TGTGCCAGCAGCCAAGGTATCTCCTACGAGCAGTACTTC.

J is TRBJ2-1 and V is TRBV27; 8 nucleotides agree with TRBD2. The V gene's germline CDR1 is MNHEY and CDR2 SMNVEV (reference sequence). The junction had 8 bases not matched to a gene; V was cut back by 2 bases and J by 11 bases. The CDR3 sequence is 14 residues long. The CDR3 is CASSLLLAGSKQFF. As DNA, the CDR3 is TGTGCCAGCAGTTTACTTTTAGCGGGAAGCAAGCAGTTCTTC.

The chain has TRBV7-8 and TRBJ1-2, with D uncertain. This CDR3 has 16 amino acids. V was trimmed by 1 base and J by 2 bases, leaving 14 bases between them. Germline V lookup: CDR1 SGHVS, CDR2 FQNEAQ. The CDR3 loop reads CASSLEGRPANYGYTF. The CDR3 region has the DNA TGTGCCAGCAGCTTAGAGGGCCGGCCAGCAAACTATGGCTACACCTTC.

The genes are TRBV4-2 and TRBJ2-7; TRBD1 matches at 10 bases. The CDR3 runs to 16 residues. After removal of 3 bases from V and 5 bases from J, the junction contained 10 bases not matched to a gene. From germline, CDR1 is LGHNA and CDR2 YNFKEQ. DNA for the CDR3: TGTGCCAGCAGCCAGACCCCGAGACAGGGGGCCCACGAGCAGTACTTC. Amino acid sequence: CASSQTPRQGAHEQYF.

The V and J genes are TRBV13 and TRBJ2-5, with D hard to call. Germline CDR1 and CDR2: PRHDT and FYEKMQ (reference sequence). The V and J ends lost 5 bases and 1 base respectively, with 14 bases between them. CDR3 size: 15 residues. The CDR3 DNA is TGTGCCAGCAGCCGGCGCACGTCTCCCCAAGAGACCCAGTACTTC. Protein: CASSRRTSPQETQYF.

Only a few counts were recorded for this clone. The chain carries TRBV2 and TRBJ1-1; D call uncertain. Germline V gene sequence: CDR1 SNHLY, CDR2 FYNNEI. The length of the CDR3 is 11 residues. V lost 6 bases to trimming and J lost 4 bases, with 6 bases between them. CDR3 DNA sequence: TGTGCCAGCAGGGAGGGCACTGAAGCTTTCTTT. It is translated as CASREGTEAFF.

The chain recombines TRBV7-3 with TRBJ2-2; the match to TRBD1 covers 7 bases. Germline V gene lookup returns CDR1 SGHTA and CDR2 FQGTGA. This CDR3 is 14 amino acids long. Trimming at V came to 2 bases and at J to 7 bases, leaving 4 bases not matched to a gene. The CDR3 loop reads CASSLDRVGGELFF. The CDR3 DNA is TGTGCCAGCAGCTTAGACAGGGTTGGCGGGGAGCTGTTTTTT. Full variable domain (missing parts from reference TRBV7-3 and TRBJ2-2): GAGVSQTPSNKVTEKGKYVELRCDPISGHTALYWYRQSLGQGPEFLIYFQGTGAADDSGLPNDRFFAVRPEGSVSTLKIQRTERGDSAVYLCASSLDRVGGELFFGEGSRLTVL.

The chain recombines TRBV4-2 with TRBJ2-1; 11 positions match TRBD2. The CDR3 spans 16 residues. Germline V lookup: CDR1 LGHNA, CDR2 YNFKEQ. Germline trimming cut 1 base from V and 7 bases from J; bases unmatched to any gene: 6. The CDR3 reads CASSQVAGGERNEQFF. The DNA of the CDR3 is TGTGCCAGCAGCCAAGTAGCGGGAGGGGAGAGGAATGAGCAGTTCTTC.

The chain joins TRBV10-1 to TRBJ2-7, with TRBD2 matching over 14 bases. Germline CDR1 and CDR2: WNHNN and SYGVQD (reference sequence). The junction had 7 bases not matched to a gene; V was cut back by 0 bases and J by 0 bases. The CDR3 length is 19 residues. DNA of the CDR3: TGCGCCAGCAGTGAGTCGAGACTAGCGGGAGGGAAAAGCTCCTACGAGCAGTACTTC. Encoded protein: CASSESRLAGGKSSYEQYF.

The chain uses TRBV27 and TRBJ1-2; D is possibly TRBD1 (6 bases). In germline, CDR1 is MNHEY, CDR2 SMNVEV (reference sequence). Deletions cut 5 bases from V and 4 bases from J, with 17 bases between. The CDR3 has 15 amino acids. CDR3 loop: CASSPKTGGAYGYTF. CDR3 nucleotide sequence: TGTGCCAGCAGTCCTAAAACCGGGGGGGCCTATGGCTACACCTTC.

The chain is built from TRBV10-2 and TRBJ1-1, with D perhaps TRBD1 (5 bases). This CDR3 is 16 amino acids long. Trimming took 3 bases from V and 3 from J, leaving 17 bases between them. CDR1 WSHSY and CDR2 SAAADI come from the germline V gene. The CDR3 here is CASSDPIWGADTEAFF. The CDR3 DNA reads TGCGCCAGCAGTGACCCCATATGGGGCGCGGACACTGAAGCTTTCTTT.

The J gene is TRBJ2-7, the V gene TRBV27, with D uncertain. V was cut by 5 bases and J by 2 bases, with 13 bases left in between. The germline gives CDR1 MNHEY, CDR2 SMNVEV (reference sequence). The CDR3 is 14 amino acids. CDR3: CASSPSTGPYEQYF. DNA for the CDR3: TGTGCCAGCAGTCCTTCGACCGGACCCTACGAGCAGTACTTC.

The CDR3 loop reads CASSLGTRGFDNEQFF. The CDR3 DNA reads as TGTGCCAGCAGCTTAGGCACCCGAGGGTTCGACAATGAGCAGTTCTTC. The chain is built from TRBV11-2 and TRBJ2-1; possible D gene TRBD2, 5 bases. The germline V and J ends were trimmed by 1 base and 5 bases, with 15 bases remaining between them. CDR3 length: 16 residues. Germline V gene data show CDR1 as SGHAT and CDR2 as FQNNGV.